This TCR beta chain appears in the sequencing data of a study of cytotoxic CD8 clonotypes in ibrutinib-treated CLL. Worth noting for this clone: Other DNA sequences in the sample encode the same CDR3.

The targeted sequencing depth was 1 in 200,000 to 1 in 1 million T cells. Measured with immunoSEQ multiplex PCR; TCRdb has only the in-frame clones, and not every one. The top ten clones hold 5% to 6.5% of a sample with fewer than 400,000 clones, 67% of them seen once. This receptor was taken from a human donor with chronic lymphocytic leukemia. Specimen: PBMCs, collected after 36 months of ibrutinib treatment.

CDR3 in amino acids: CASSPHTGELFF. CDR3 DNA: TGTGCCAGCAGCCCCCACACCGGGGAGCTGTTTTTT. The chain couples TRBV7-9 to TRBJ2-2; D remains ambiguous. Trimming took off 5 bases at V and 3 bases at J, with 4 bases between the two ends. Germline CDR1 SEHNR, CDR2 FQNEAQ (reference sequence). The CDR3 is 12 residues long.